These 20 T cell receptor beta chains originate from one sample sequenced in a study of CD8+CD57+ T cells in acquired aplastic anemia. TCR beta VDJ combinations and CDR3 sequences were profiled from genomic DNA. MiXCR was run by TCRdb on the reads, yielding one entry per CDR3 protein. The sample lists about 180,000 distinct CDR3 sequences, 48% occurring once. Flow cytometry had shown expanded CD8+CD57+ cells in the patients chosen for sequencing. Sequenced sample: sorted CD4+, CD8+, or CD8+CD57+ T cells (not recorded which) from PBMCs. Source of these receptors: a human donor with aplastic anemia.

CDR3: CSAINTFKYGYTF. In nucleotides, the CDR3 is TGCAGTGCTATTAACACCTTTAAGTATGGCTACACCTTC. This chain connects TRBV20-1 to TRBJ1-2; D call uncertain. Germline loops: CDR1 DFQATT, CDR2 SNEGSKA (reference sequence). The CDR3 has 13 residues. The germline V and J ends were trimmed by 4 bases and 5 bases, with 14 bases remaining between them.

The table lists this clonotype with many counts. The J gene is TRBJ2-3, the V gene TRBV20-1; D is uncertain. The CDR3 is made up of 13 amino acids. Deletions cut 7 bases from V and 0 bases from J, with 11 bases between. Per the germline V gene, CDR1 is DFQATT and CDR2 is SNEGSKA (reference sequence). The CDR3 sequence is CSGGDPSTDTQYF. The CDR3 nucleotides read TGCAGTGGAGGAGACCCCAGCACAGATACGCAGTATTTT.

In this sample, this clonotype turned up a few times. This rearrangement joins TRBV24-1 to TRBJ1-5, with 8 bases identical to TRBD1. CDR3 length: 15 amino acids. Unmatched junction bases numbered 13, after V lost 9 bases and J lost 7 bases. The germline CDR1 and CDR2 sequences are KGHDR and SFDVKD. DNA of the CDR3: TGTGCCACCTCCTCCAGGGGGCGATCCCAACAGCCCCAGCATTTT. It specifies CATSSRGRSQQPQHF.

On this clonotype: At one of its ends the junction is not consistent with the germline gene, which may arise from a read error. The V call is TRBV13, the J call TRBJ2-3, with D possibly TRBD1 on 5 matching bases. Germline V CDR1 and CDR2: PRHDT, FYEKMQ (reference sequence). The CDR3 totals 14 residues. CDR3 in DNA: TGTGCCAGCAGCCTAGGGGCGAACACAGATACGCAGTATTTT. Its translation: CASSLGANTDTQYF. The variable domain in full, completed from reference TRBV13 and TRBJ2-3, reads AAGVIQSPRHLIKEKRETATLKCYPIPRHDTVYWYQQGPGQDPQFLISFYEKMQSDKGSIPDRFSAQQFSDYHSELNMSSLELGDSALYFCASSLGANTDTQYFGPGTRLTVL.

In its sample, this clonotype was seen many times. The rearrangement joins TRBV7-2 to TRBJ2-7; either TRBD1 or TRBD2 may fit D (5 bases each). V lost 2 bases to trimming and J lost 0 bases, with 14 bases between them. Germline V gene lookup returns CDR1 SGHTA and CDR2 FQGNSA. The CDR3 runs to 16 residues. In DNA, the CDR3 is TGTGCCAGCAGCTTATCATCCGGGACGGACTCCTACGAGCAGTACTTC. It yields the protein CASSLSSGTDSYEQYF.

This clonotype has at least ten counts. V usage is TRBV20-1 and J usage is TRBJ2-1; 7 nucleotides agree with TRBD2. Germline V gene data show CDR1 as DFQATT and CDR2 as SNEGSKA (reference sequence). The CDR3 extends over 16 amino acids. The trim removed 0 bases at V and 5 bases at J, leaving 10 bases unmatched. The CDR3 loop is CSARDLMTGGNNEQFF. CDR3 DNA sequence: TGCAGTGCTAGAGATCTAATGACGGGGGGTAACAATGAGCAGTTCTTC.

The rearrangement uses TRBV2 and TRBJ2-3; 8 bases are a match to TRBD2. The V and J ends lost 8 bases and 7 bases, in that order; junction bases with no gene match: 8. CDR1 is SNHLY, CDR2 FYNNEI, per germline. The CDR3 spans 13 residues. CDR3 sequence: CASPGAGAYTQYF. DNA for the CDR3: TGTGCCAGCCCCGGAGCGGGGGCTTATACGCAGTATTTT.

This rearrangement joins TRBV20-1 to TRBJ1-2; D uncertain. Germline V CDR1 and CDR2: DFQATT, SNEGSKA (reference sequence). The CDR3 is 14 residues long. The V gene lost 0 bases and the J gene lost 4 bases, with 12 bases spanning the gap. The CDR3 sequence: CSARDIRESYGYTF. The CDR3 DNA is TGCAGTGCTAGAGATATTAGGGAAAGCTATGGCTACACCTTC.

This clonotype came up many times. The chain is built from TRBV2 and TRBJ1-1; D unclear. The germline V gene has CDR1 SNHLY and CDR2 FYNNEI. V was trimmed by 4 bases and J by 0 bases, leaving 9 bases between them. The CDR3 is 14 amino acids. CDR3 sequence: CASSGNGLNTEAFF. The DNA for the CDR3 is TGTGCCAGCAGTGGAAACGGGCTGAACACTGAAGCTTTCTTT.

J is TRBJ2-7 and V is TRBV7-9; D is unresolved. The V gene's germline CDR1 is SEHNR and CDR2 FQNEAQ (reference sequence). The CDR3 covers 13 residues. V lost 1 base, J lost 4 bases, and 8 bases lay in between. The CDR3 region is CASSLEPLYEQYF. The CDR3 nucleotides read TGTGCCAGCAGCTTAGAACCCCTTTACGAGCAGTACTTC.

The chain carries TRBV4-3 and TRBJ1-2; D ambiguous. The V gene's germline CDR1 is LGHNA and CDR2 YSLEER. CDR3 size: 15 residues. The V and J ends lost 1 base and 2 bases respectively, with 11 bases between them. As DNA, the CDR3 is TGCGCCAGCAGCCAAGGAGGTGCCGGGAACTATGGCTACACCTTC. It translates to CASSQGGAGNYGYTF.

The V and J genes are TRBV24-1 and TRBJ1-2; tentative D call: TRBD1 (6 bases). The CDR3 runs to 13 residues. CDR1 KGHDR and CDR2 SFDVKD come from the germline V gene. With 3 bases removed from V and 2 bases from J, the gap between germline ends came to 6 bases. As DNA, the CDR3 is TGTGCCACCAGTGATACAGGGAACTATGGCTACACCTTC. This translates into CATSDTGNYGYTF.

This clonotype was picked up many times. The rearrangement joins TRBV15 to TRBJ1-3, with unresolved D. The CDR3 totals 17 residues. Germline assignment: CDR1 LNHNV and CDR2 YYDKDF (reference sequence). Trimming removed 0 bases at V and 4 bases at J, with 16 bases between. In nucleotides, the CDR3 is TGTGCCACCAGCAGAGATCCTAGTGGAACCTCCGGAAACACCATATATTTT. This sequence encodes CATSRDPSGTSGNTIYF. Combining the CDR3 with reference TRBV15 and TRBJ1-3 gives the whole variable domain DAMVIQNPRYQVTQFGKPVTLSCSQTLNHNVMYWYQQKSSQAPKLLFHYYDKDFNNEADTPDNFQSRRPNTSFCFLDIRSPGLGDTAMYLCATSRDPSGTSGNTIYFGEGSWLTVV.

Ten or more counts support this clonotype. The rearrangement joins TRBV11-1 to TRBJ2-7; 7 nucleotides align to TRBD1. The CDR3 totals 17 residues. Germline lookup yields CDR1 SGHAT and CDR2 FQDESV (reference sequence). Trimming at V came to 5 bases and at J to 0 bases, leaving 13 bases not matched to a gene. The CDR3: CASSTYSTGDLSYEQYF. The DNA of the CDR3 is TGTGCCAGCAGCACTTACTCAACAGGGGACCTCTCCTACGAGCAGTACTTC. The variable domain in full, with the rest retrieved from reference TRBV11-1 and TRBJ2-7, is EAEVAQSPRYKITEKSQAVAFWCDPISGHATLYWYRQILGQGPELLVQFQDESVVDDSQLPKDRFSAERLKGVDSTLKIQPAELGDSAMYLCASSTYSTGDLSYEQYFGPGTRLTVT.

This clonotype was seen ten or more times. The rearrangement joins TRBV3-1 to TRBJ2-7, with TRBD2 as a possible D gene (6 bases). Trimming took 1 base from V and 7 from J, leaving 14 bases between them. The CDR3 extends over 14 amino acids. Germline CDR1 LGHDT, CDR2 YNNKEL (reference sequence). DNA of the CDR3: TGTGCCAGCAGCCAAGCGGTGGGCGGGGCGGAGCAGTACTTC. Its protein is CASSQAVGGAEQYF.

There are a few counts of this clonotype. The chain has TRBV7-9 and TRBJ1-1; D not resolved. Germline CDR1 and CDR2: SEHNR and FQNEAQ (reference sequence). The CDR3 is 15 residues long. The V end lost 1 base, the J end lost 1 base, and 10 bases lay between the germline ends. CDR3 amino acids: CASSLGGGGNTEAFF. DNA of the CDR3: TGTGCCAGCAGCTTAGGAGGTGGCGGGAACACTGAAGCTTTCTTT.

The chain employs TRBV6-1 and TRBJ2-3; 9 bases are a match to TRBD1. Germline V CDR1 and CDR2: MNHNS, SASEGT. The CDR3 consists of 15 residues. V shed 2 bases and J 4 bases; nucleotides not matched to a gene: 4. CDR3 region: CASSEFTGGADTQYF. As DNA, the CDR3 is TGTGCCAGCAGTGAATTCACAGGGGGCGCAGATACGCAGTATTTT.

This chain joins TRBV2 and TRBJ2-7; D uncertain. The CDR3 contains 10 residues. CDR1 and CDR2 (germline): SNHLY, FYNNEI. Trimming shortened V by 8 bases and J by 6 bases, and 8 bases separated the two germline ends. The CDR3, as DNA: TGTGCCAGCGCGTGGTTCGAGCAGTACTTC. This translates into CASAWFEQYF.

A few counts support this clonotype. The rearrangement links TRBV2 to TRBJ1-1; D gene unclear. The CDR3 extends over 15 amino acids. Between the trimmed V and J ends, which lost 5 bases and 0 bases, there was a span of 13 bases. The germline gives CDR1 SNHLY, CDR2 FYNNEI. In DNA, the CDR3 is TGTGCCAGCAGTTCCACCTTAACAGTGAACACTGAAGCTTTCTTT. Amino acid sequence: CASSSTLTVNTEAFF.

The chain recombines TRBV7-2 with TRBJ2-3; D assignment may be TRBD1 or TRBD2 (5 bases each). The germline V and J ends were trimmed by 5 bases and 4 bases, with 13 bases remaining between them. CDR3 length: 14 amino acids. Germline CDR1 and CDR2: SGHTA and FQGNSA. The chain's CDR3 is CASSPDLGADTQYF. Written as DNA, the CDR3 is TGTGCCAGCAGCCCCGATCTGGGGGCAGATACGCAGTATTTT. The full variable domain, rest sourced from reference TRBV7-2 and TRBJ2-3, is GAGVSQSPSNKVTEKGKDVELRCDPISGHTALYWYRQSLGQGLEFLIYFQGNSAPDKSGLPSDRFSAERTGGSVSTLTIQRTQQEDSAVYLCASSPDLGADTQYFGPGTRLTVL.